Below, 5 T cell receptor beta chains from the same sample are listed, as sequenced in a study of regulatory T cells in long-lasting Graves disease. Both iRepertoire HTBI primers and Arm-PCR of CDR3 regions were used to build the TCR beta libraries. From the multiplex PCR reads, TCRdb called clonotypes with MiXCR, one entry per CDR3 protein. The data show a few hundred thousand distinct CDR3 sequences, 15% to 20% seen once. The sample's time point: newly diagnosed GD, antithyroid drugs for less than 3 months. Following extraction of RNA from PBMCs, that RNA was used to make the TCR library. These sequences were also reported in another study, on T cells in Graves' hyperthyroidism and ophthalmopathy.

Sequences were derived from peripheral blood mononuclear cells (PBMCs), sampled at new diagnosis, from a patient treated with antithyroid drugs. All receptors derive from a woman aged 18-29 years with Graves disease.

This clonotype was observed at least ten times. This chain uses TRBV28 with TRBJ1-5; D remains unclear. CDR1 and CDR2 from the germline V gene are MDHEN and SYDVKM. The CDR3 loop spans 16 amino acids. The ends were cut back, 8 bases at V and 0 bases at J, with 17 bases in the middle. This CDR3 reads CASAPAERNSNQPQHF. CDR3 nucleotides: TGTGCCAGCGCCCCGGCGGAAAGAAATAGCAATCAGCCCCAGCATTTT.

This clonotype has only a few counts. The CDR3: CASSFLHAGELFF. DNA of the CDR3: TGTGCCAGCAGTTTCCTCCACGCCGGGGAGCTGTTTTTT. The chain carries TRBV12-3 or TRBV12-4 and TRBJ2-2; D unclear. The V gene lost 3 bases and the J gene lost 6 bases, with 8 bases spanning the gap. The CDR3 is 13 residues long.

This clonotype was seen more than once but under ten times. The V gene is TRBV6-1, the J gene TRBJ2-1, with 9 bases that match TRBD1. Germline V gene lookup returns CDR1 MNHNS and CDR2 SASEGT. V dropped 4 bases and J dropped 7; count of bases not matched to a gene: 8. The CDR3 spans 15 residues. CDR3 sequence: CASSVEQGAGNEQFF. Here the CDR3 DNA reads TGTGCCAGCAGTGTAGAACAGGGGGCAGGTAATGAGCAGTTCTTC.

Only a few counts were recorded for this clonotype. This chain connects TRBV5-1 to TRBJ1-2; possible D gene TRBD1, 5 bases. The CDR3 spans 13 residues. V was trimmed by 3 bases and J by 6 bases, leaving 12 bases between them. Germline V gene sequence: CDR1 SGHRS, CDR2 YFSETQ. CDR3 sequence reads: CASSSFIRDGYTF. DNA for the CDR3: TGCGCCAGCAGCTCCTTTATCAGGGATGGCTACACCTTC. The variable domain in full, completed from reference TRBV5-1 and TRBJ1-2, reads KAGVTQTPRYLIKTRGQQVTLSCSPISGHRSVSWYQQTPGQGLQFLFEYFSETQRNKGNFPGRFSGRQFSNSRSEMNVSTLELGDSALYLCASSSFIRDGYTFGSGTRLTVV.

A word on this clonotype: With a much larger clone just one base away, this may be a read error. The V call is TRBV11-2, the J call TRBJ2-4; D is uncertain. V was trimmed by 4 bases and J by 15 bases, leaving 13 bases between them. Germline V CDR1 and CDR2: SGHAT, FQNNGV. CDR3 length: 11 amino acids. CDR3 in amino acids: CASSSGRMLYF. The CDR3 coding sequence is TGTGCCAGCAGCTCTGGTAGAATGCTGTACTTC.